These 8 T cell receptor beta chains were sequenced from one sample in a study of blood T cells in healthy people across ages (dated by TCRdb to about 2015). Library preparation used 5' RACE. Sequencing took place on an Illumina HiSeq 2500. A second PCR of roughly 7 to 11 cycles was performed with a sample-barcoded 5' primer and a J-beta primer mix. The public reads were reprocessed in TCRdb via fastp at Q25 and MiXCR, keeping in-frame beta chains. Every entry covers one CDR3 protein and lists the most common genes and DNA from its rows. This sample holds roughly 2 million distinct CDR3 sequences; less than 50% were observed only once. The ten largest clones take up more than 2% of the sample. Source material: blood. Receptors originate from a woman in her forties in good health.

This clonotype occurred once. In DNA form, the CDR3 reads TGTGCCAGCAGTTACGCGGGGGCAGGGGACATTCAGTACTTC. Translation: CASSYAGAGDIQYF. The chain couples TRBV6-6 to TRBJ2-5; weak D call: TRBD2 (7 bases). The J call may be mistaken, given a closer DNA end match to TRBJ2-4. CDR3 length: 14 amino acids. CDR1 is MNHNY and CDR2 is SVGAGI in the germline V gene (reference sequence).

The chain links TRBV11-2 to TRBJ2-3; TRBD1 agrees at 7 bases. Looked up from germline, CDR1 is SGHAT and CDR2 is FQNNGV. The CDR3 is 15 residues long. V lost 4 bases to trimming and J lost 2 bases; unmatched junction nucleotides: 6. The CDR3 loop is CASSSGTDNTDTQYF. In DNA form, the CDR3 reads TGTGCCAGCAGCTCCGGGACAGACAACACAGATACGCAGTATTTT.

The chain joins TRBV28 to TRBJ2-6; D gene unclear. The V end was cut by 3 bases, the J end by 1 base, with 10 bases between. Germline CDR1 MDHEN, CDR2 SYDVKM. The CDR3 extends over 16 amino acids. The CDR3 loop is CASSLLSRSGANVLTF. The CDR3 DNA is TGTGCCAGCAGTTTGCTGAGTAGGTCTGGGGCCAACGTCCTGACTTTC. Together with reference TRBV28 and TRBJ2-6, the CDR3 gives the full variable domain: DVKVTQSSRYLVKRTGEKVFLECVQDMDHENMFWYRQDPGLGLRLIYFSYDVKMKEKGDIPEGYSVSREKKERFSLILESASTNQTSMYLCASSLLSRSGANVLTFGAGSRLTVL.

This clonotype was detected a few times. V is TRBV14 and J is TRBJ2-5; 10 nucleotides align to TRBD2. V lost 4 bases, J lost 4 bases, and 3 bases stayed unmatched. This CDR3 comprises 14 residues. The germline V gene has CDR1 SGHDN and CDR2 FVKESK. CDR3 sequence reads: CASSRRLAGETQYF. In DNA, the CDR3 is TGTGCCAGCAGCCGCAGACTAGCGGGAGAGACCCAGTACTTC.

This rearrangement joins TRBV7-2 to TRBJ2-7; TRBD1 matches 8 bases. The J call could be wrong; TRBJ2-4 is a better fit for the DNA end. This CDR3 has 15 amino acids. CDR1 and CDR2 (germline): SGHTA, FQGNSA. CDR3 amino acids: CASSLGLGTGNIQYF. For the CDR3, the DNA is TGTGCCAGCAGCTTAGGTCTAGGGACAGGAAACATTCAGTACTTC.

This chain connects TRBV29-1 to TRBJ2-4; the match to TRBD2 covers 8 bases. Per germline, CDR1 SQVTM and CDR2 ANQGSEA. This CDR3 has 16 amino acids. Losses at the gene ends were 4 bases for V and 2 bases for J; bases not matched to a gene: 10. The CDR3 coding sequence is TGCAGCGTTGTAGCGGGGCAGGCTACGTCCAAAAACATTCAGTACTTC. Translated: CSVVAGQATSKNIQYF.

This clonotype has more than one count but fewer than ten. The chain is built from TRBV6-1 and TRBJ2-1; 8 bases line up with TRBD2. V shed 6 bases and J 4 bases; nucleotides not matched to a gene: 8. This CDR3 contains 15 residues. The germline gives CDR1 MNHNS, CDR2 SASEGT. The CDR3 coding sequence is TGTGCCAGCAGCTCCGGCGGGGGGTGGTACAATGAGCAGTTCTTC. This encodes CASSSGGGWYNEQFF.

The sample holds a few counts of this clonotype. This chain links TRBV19 with TRBJ2-2; tentatively, D is TRBD1 (6 bases). V shed 8 bases and J shed 1 base, with 8 bases lying between them. There are 13 residues in the CDR3. Germline V lookup: CDR1 LNHDA, CDR2 SQIVND (reference sequence). CDR3 bases: TGTGCCAGTCGGACAGAGAACACCGGGGAGCTGTTTTTT. Protein: CASRTENTGELFF.